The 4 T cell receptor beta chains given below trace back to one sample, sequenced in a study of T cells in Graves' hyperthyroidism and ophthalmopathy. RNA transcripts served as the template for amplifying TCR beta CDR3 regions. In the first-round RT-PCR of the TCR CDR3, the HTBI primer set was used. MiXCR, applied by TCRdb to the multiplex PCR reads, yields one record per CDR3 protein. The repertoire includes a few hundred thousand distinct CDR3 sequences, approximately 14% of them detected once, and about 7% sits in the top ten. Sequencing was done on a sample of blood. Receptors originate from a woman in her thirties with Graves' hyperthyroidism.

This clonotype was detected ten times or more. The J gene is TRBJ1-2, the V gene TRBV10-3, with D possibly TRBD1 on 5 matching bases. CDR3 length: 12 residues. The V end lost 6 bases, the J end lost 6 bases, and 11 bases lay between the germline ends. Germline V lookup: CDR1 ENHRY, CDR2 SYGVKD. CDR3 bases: TGTGCCATCAGCCGGGGACGGGATGGCTACACCTTC. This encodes CAISRGRDGYTF.

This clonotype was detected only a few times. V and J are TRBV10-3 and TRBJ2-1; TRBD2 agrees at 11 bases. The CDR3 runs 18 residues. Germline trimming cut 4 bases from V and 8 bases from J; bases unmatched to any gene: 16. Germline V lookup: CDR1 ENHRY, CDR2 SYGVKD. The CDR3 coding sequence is TGTGCCATCAGTGGGGGAGGGGATAGCGGGAGGGCCATCGATGAGCAGTTCTTC. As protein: CAISGGGDSGRAIDEQFF.

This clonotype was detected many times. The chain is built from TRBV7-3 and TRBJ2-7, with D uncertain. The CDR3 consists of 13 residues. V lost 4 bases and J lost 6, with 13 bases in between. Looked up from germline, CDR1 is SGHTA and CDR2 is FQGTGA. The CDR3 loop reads CASSSGPGREQYF. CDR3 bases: TGTGCCAGCAGCTCCGGGCCTGGGCGCGAGCAGTACTTC.

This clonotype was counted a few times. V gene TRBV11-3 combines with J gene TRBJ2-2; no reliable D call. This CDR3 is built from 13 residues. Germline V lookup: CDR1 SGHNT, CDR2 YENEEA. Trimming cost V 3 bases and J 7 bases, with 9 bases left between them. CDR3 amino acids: CASSFSSIGELFF. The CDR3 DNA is TGTGCCAGCAGCTTTAGTAGCATCGGGGAGCTGTTTTTT. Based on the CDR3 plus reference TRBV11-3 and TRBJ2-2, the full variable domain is EAGVVQSPRYKIIEKKQPVAFWCNPISGHNTLYWYLQNLGQGPELLIRYENEEAVDDSQLPKDRFSAERLKGVDSTLKIQPAELGDSAVYLCASSFSSIGELFFGEGSRLTVL.